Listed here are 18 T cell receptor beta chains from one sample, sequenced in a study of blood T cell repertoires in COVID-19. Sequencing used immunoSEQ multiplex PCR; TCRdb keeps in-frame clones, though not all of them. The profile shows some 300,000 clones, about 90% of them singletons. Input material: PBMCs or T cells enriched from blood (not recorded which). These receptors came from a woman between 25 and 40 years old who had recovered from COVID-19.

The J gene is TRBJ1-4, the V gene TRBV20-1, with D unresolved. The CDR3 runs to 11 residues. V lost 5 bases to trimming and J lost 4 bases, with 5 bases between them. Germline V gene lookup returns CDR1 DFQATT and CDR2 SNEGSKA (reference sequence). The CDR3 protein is CSARLNEKLFF. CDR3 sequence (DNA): TGCAGTGCTCGACTTAATGAAAAACTGTTTTTT.

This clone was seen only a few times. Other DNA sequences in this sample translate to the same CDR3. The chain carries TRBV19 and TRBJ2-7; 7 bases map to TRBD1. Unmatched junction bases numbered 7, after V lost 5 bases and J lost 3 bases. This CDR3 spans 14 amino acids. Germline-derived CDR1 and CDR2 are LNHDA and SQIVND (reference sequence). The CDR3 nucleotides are TGTGCCAGTAGTCTTACAGGGGACGGCTACGAGCAGTACTTC. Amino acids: CASSLTGDGYEQYF. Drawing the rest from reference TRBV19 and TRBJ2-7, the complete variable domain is DGGITQSPKYLFRKEGQNVTLSCEQNLNHDAMYWYRQDPGQGLRLIYYSQIVNDFQKGDIAEGYSVSREKKESFPLTVTSAQKNPTAFYLCASSLTGDGYEQYFGPGTRLTVT.

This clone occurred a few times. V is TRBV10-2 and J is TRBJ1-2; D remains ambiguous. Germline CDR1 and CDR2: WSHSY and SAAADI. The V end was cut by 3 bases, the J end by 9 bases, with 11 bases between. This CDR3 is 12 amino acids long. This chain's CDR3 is CASSESQPSYTF. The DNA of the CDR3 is TGCGCCAGCAGTGAATCACAGCCGAGCTACACCTTC.

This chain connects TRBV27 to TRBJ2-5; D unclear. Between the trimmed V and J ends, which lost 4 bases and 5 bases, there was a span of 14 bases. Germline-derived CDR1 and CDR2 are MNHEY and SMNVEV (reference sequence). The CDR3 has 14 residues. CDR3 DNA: TGTGCCAGCAGTTCCCCGGGTCTCGGGGAGACCCAGTACTTC. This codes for CASSSPGLGETQYF.

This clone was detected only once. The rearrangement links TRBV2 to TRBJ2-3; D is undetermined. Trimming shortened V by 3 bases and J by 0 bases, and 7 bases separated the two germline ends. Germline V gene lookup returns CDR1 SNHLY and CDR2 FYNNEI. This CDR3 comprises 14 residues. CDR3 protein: CASSEFRSTDTQYF. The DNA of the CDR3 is TGTGCCAGCAGTGAGTTCAGAAGCACAGATACGCAGTATTTT.

The CDR3 protein is CASSPTGVQETQYF. CDR3 coding DNA: TGTGCCAGCTCACCAACAGGGGTACAAGAGACCCAGTACTTC. The chain uses TRBV18 and TRBJ2-5, with 7 bases that match TRBD1. The ends lost 2 bases at V and 2 bases at J; junction bases unmatched: 2. Per the germline V gene, CDR1 is KGHSH and CDR2 is LQKENI. This CDR3 comprises 14 residues. The full variable domain, completed using reference TRBV18 and TRBJ2-5, is NAGVMQNPRHLVRRRGQEARLRCSPMKGHSHVYWYRQLPEEGLKFMVYLQKENIIDESGMPKERFSAEFPKEGPSILRIQQVVRGDSAAYFCASSPTGVQETQYFGPGTRLLVL.

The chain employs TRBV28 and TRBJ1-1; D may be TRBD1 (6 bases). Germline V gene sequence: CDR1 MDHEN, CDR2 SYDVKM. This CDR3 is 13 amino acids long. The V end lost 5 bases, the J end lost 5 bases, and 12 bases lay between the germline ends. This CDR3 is CASSATGQTEAFF. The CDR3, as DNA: TGTGCCAGCAGTGCCACCGGACAGACTGAAGCTTTCTTT.

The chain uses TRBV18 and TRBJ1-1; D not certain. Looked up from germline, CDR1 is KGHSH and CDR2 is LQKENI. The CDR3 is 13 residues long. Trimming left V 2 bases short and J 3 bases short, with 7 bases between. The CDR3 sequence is CASSPGADTEAFF. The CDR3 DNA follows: TGTGCCAGCTCACCAGGAGCGGACACTGAAGCTTTCTTT.

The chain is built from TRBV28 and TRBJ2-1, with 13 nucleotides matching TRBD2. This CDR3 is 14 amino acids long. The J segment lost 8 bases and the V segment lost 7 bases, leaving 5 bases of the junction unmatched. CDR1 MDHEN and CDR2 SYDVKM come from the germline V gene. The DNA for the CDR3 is TGTGCCAGCACACTAGCGGGAGGGTCCCATGAGCAGTTCTTC. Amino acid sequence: CASTLAGGSHEQFF.

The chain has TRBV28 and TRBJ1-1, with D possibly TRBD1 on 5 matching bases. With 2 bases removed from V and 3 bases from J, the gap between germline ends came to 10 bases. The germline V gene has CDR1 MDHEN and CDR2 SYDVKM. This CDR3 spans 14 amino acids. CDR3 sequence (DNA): TGTGCCAGCAGTTTAGGAGGGGCCGACACTGAAGCTTTCTTT. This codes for CASSLGGADTEAFF.

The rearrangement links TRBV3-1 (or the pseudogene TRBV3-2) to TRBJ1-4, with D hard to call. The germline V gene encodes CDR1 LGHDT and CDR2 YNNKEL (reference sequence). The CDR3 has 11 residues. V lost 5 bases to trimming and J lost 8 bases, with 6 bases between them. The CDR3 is CASSSGEKLFF. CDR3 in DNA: TGTGCCAGCAGCTCGGGGGAAAAACTGTTTTTT.

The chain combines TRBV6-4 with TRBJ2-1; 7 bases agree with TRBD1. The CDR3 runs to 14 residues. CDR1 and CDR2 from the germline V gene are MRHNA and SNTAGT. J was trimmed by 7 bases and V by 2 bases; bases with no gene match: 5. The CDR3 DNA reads TGTGCCAGCAGTGACGGGACAGAGGGGAATGAGCAGTTCTTC. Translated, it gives CASSDGTEGNEQFF.

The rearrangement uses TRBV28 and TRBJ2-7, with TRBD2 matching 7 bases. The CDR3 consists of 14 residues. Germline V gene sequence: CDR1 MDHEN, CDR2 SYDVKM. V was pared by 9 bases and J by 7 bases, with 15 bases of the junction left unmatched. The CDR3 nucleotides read TGTGCCAGTAGAAATGCGGGAGTTTCAGAAGAGCAGTACTTC. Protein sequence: CASRNAGVSEEQYF. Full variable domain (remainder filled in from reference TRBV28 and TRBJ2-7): DVKVTQSSRYLVKRTGEKVFLECVQDMDHENMFWYRQDPGLGLRLIYFSYDVKMKEKGDIPEGYSVSREKKERFSLILESASTNQTSMYLCASRNAGVSEEQYFGPGTRLTVT.

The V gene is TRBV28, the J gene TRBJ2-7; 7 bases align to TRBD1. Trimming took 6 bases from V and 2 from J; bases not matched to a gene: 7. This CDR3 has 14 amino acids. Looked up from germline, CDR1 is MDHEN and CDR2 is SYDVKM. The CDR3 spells CASSNRGVTYEQYF. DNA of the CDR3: TGTGCCAGCAGCAACAGGGGTGTTACCTACGAGCAGTACTTC.

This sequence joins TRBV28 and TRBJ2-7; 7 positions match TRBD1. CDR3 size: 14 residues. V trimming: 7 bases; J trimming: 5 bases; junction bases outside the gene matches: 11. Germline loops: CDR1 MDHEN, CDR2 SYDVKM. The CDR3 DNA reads TGTGCCAGCACCCTAGGGGGACAGAGCGACGAGCAGTACTTC. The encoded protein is CASTLGGQSDEQYF.

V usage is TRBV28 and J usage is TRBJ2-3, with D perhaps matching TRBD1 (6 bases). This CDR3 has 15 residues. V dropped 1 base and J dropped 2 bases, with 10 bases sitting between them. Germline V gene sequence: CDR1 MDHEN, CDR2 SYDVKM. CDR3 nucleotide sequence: TGTGCCAGCAGTTTATTAGGGGGATCCACAGATACGCAGTATTTT. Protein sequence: CASSLLGGSTDTQYF. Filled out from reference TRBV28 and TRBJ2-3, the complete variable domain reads DVKVTQSSRYLVKRTGEKVFLECVQDMDHENMFWYRQDPGLGLRLIYFSYDVKMKEKGDIPEGYSVSREKKERFSLILESASTNQTSMYLCASSLLGGSTDTQYFGPGTRLTVL.

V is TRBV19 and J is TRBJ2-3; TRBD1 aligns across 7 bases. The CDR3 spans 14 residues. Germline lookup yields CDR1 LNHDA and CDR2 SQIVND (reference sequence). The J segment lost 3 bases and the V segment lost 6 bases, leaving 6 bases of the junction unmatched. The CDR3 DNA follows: TGTGCCAGTAGCAATCTACAGGGGACAGATACGCAGTATTTT. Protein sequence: CASSNLQGTDTQYF.

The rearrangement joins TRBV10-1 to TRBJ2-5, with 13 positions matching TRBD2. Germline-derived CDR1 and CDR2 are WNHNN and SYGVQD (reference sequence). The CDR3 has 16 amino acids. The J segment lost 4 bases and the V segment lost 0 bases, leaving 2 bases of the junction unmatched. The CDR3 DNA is TGCGCCAGCAGTGAGTCGAGGACTAGCGGGAGAGAGACCCAGTACTTC. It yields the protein CASSESRTSGRETQYF.